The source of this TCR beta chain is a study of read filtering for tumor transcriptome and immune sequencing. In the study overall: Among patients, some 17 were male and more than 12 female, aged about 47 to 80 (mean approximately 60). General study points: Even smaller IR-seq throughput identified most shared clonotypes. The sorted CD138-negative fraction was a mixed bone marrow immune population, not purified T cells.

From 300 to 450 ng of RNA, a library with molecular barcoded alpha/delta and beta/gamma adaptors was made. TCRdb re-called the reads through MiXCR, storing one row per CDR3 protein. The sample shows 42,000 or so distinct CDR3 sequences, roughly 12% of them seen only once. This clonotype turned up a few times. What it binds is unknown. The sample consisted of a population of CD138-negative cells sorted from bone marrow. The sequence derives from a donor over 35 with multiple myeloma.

The CDR3 loop is CASTVWTQETQYF. CDR3 nucleotide sequence: TGTGCCAGCACCGTTTGGACGCAAGAGACCCAGTACTTC. The rearrangement uses TRBV2 and TRBJ2-5; D uncertain. The V gene's germline CDR1 is SNHLY and CDR2 FYNNEI. The ends were cut back, 7 bases at V and 2 bases at J, with 11 bases in the middle. The CDR3 length is 13 residues.